Below are 29 T cell receptor beta chains sequenced from a single sample in a study of T cell responses to AZD1222 COVID-19 vaccine. The assay was immunoSEQ multiplex PCR, and TCRdb's table has in-frame clones only and misses some. The sample shows about 130,000 clones, 85% to 95% of them seen only once. Sequenced material: peripheral blood, taken 28 days after the second AZD1222 dose. These TCRs come from an adult who received the AZD1222 COVID-19 vaccine.

V gene TRBV28 combines with J gene TRBJ1-2; no reliable D call. The CDR3 loop spans 12 amino acids. CDR1 and CDR2 (germline): MDHEN, SYDVKM. V lost 5 bases to trimming and J lost 2 bases, with 6 bases between them. DNA for the CDR3: TGTGCCAGCAGTCCACTAAACTATGGCTACACCTTC. Translated, it gives CASSPLNYGYTF.

The chain links TRBV18 to TRBJ2-7, with TRBD1 as a possible D gene (6 bases). The V end lost 6 bases, the J end lost 0 bases, and 12 bases lay between the germline ends. CDR3 size: 14 residues. Germline assignment: CDR1 KGHSH and CDR2 LQKENI. CDR3 region: CASSPDRYSYEQYF. The CDR3 DNA follows: TGTGCCAGCTCCCCCGACAGGTACTCCTACGAGCAGTACTTC.

This chain uses TRBV20-1 with TRBJ2-1, with D possibly being TRBD1 or TRBD2 (6 bases each). The CDR3 has 17 residues. V was trimmed by 6 bases and J by 1 base, leaving 22 bases between them. CDR1 is DFQATT, CDR2 SNEGSKA, per germline (reference sequence). The chain's CDR3 is CSASRLTGAQSYNEQFF. The CDR3 DNA reads TGCAGTGCCAGTCGCCTGACGGGGGCCCAATCCTACAATGAGCAGTTCTTC.

V is TRBV5-5 and J is TRBJ2-2; TRBD2 matches at 7 bases. The CDR3 loop spans 16 amino acids. J lost 1 base, V lost 3 bases, and 6 bases had no gene match. CDR1 and CDR2 from the germline V gene are SGHKS and YYEKEE (reference sequence). The CDR3 sequence: CASSSPGLQNTGELFF. For the CDR3, the DNA is TGTGCCAGCAGCTCGCCGGGACTACAGAACACCGGGGAGCTGTTTTTT.

This clone was observed once. The V gene is TRBV11-3, the J gene TRBJ2-1, with D hard to call. The CDR3 consists of 12 residues. Germline CDR1 reads SGHNT; CDR2 reads YENEEA. Trimming shortened V by 0 bases and J by 7 bases, and 4 bases separated the two germline ends. The CDR3 here is CASSLEGNEQFF. The CDR3 nucleotides read TGTGCCAGCAGCTTAGAGGGGAATGAGCAGTTCTTC. Filled out from reference TRBV11-3 and TRBJ2-1, the complete variable domain reads EAGVVQSPRYKIIEKKQPVAFWCNPISGHNTLYWYLQNLGQGPELLIRYENEEAVDDSQLPKDRFSAERLKGVDSTLKIQPAELGDSAVYLCASSLEGNEQFFGPGTRLTVL.

The V call is TRBV7-2, the J call TRBJ2-3; D not resolved. The CDR3 is 13 amino acids. CDR1 and CDR2 from the germline V gene are SGHTA and FQGNSA. Trimming left V 1 base short and J 0 bases short, with 2 bases between. CDR3 amino acids: CASSLDSTDTQYF. The CDR3 DNA follows: TGTGCCAGCAGCTTAGACAGCACAGATACGCAGTATTTT.

The chain carries TRBV27 and TRBJ1-2; the D gene is possibly TRBD1 (5 bases). The V gene lost 3 bases and the J gene lost 4 bases, with 9 bases spanning the gap. Germline V gene sequence: CDR1 MNHEY, CDR2 SMNVEV (reference sequence). CDR3 length: 13 residues. CDR3 loop: CASSFRGFYGYTF. CDR3 coding DNA: TGTGCCAGCAGTTTCCGGGGGTTCTATGGCTACACCTTC.

Here the CDR3 DNA reads TGCAGTGCTAGTCTCGAGGATTCTAACTATGGCTACACCTTC. Protein: CSASLEDSNYGYTF. This rearrangement joins TRBV20-1 to TRBJ1-2; D uncertain. The CDR3 has 14 amino acids. The V gene lost 3 bases and the J gene lost 0 bases, with 11 bases spanning the gap. Looked up from germline, CDR1 is DFQATT and CDR2 is SNEGSKA (reference sequence).

V usage is TRBV18 and J usage is TRBJ2-2; D unresolved. V was pared by 6 bases and J by 10 bases, with 15 bases between. CDR1 and CDR2 (germline): KGHSH, LQKENI. The CDR3 totals 13 residues. CDR3 in DNA: TGTGCCAGCTCCCAATTGGTAACGGAGGAGCTGTTTTTT. Translation: CASSQLVTEELFF.

J is TRBJ2-2 and V is TRBV5-1; D is unresolved. The germline V gene has CDR1 SGHRS and CDR2 YFSETQ. The CDR3 spans 12 residues. Deletions cut 4 bases from V and 8 bases from J, with 9 bases between. CDR3 nucleotide sequence: TGCGCCAGCAGCGTGGAGTTGGGGGAGCTGTTTTTT. This sequence encodes CASSVELGELFF.

The chain has TRBV5-1 and TRBJ2-7; D is possibly TRBD1 (6 bases). CDR3 size: 15 residues. Germline assignment: CDR1 SGHRS and CDR2 YFSETQ. V shed 0 bases and J shed 9 bases, with 19 bases lying between them. CDR3: CASSLGNRAGPGQYF. Here the CDR3 DNA reads TGCGCCAGCAGCTTGGGAAACAGGGCTGGTCCGGGGCAGTACTTC.

This clone was seen only a few times. The chain recombines TRBV2 with TRBJ1-5; 7 nucleotides line up with TRBD1. The germline CDR1 and CDR2 sequences are SNHLY and FYNNEI. V lost 7 bases and J lost 5; bases outside the gene matches: 8. The CDR3 contains 14 residues. The CDR3 loop is CASKPGTAYQPQHF. The CDR3 nucleotides read TGTGCCAGCAAACCCGGGACAGCTTATCAGCCCCAGCATTTT.

The genes are TRBV7-3 and TRBJ1-1, with a possible D match to TRBD1 (5 bases). CDR3 length: 13 residues. V was pared by 5 bases and J by 1 base, with 8 bases between. CDR1 and CDR2 from the germline V gene are SGHTA and FQGTGA. The CDR3 DNA sequence: TGTGCCAGCAGCCTACAGGAGAACACTGAAGCTTTCTTT. The encoded protein is CASSLQENTEAFF.

This clone was detected once. The rearrangement links TRBV28 to TRBJ1-2, with 9 bases matching TRBD1. Germline-derived CDR1 and CDR2 are MDHEN and SYDVKM. The CDR3 has 14 residues. After removal of 5 bases from V and 8 bases from J, the junction contained 9 bases not matched to a gene. For the CDR3, the DNA is TGTGCCAGCAGTACTCAGACAGGGGGTGGCGGCTACACCTTC. Residues: CASSTQTGGGGYTF.

The CDR3 is CASSDFGRDSYEQYF. CDR3 DNA sequence: TGTGCCAGCAGCGATTTTGGGAGGGACTCCTACGAGCAGTACTTC. The chain joins TRBV9 to TRBJ2-7; 7 nucleotides line up with TRBD2. The CDR3 covers 15 residues. With V trimmed by 3 bases and J by 0 bases, 6 bases remained unmatched. Germline CDR1 and CDR2: SGDLS and YYNGEE.

The J gene is TRBJ2-3, the V gene TRBV27; weak D call: TRBD2 (5 bases). The CDR3 length is 14 residues. Germline loops: CDR1 MNHEY, CDR2 SMNVEV (reference sequence). V lost 4 bases to trimming and J lost 2 bases, with 10 bases between them. For the CDR3, the DNA is TGTGCCAGCAGTTCCCCTAGCTACACAGATACGCAGTATTTT. It translates to CASSSPSYTDTQYF.

The V call is TRBV10-3, the J call TRBJ1-4, with a possible D match to TRBD1 (6 bases). The CDR3 contains 14 residues. Trimming shortened V by 6 bases and J by 7 bases, and 15 bases separated the two germline ends. Looked up from germline, CDR1 is ENHRY and CDR2 is SYGVKD. The CDR3 loop is CAISPGQPLEKLFF. As DNA, the CDR3 is TGTGCCATCAGCCCCGGACAGCCCCTTGAAAAACTGTTTTTT.

This clone was recorded only once. CDR3: CASSLERGNTIYF. Here the CDR3 DNA reads TGTGCCAGCAGCTTAGAGAGGGGAAACACCATATATTTT. This sequence joins TRBV7-2 and TRBJ1-3; D ambiguous. Between the trimmed V and J ends, which lost 1 base and 4 bases, there was a span of 5 bases. Germline V gene data show CDR1 as SGHTA and CDR2 as FQGNSA. The length of the CDR3 is 13 residues.

This clone was observed once. The chain is built from TRBV19 and TRBJ1-4; possible D gene TRBD1, 6 bases. CDR3 length equals 15 residues. Germline V gene sequence: CDR1 LNHDA, CDR2 SQIVND (reference sequence). The V gene lost 4 bases and the J gene lost 0 bases, with 9 bases spanning the gap. The CDR3 reads CASSTGQTTNEKLFF. In DNA form, the CDR3 reads TGTGCCAGTAGTACCGGACAGACAACTAATGAAAAACTGTTTTTT. The variable domain in full, completed from reference TRBV19 and TRBJ1-4, reads DGGITQSPKYLFRKEGQNVTLSCEQNLNHDAMYWYRQDPGQGLRLIYYSQIVNDFQKGDIAEGYSVSREKKESFPLTVTSAQKNPTAFYLCASSTGQTTNEKLFFGSGTQLSVL.

This clone occurred once. CDR3 in amino acids: CASSRRTPGEQYF. CDR3 DNA: TGTGCCAGCAGCCGCCGGACTCCGGGGGAGCAGTACTTC. V gene TRBV6-2 or TRBV6-3 combines with J gene TRBJ2-7; weak D call: TRBD2 (5 bases). The V end was cut by 6 bases, the J end by 7 bases, with 16 bases between. There are 13 residues in the CDR3. The germline CDR1 and CDR2 sequences are MNHEY and SVGEGT.

V usage is TRBV5-1 and J usage is TRBJ1-1; D gene uncertain. Trimming left V 2 bases short and J 3 bases short, with 11 bases between. Germline V gene lookup returns CDR1 SGHRS and CDR2 YFSETQ. The CDR3 runs 14 residues. The CDR3 loop reads CASSFVIGDTEAFF. CDR3 bases: TGCGCCAGCAGCTTTGTGATTGGAGACACTGAAGCTTTCTTT.

In its sample, this clone was seen once. CDR3 bases: TGTGCCAGCAGCACCCAAAGGGAAGATGGCTACACCTTC. This translates into CASSTQREDGYTF. The chain employs TRBV2 and TRBJ1-2, with D unclear. Germline CDR1 reads SNHLY; CDR2 reads FYNNEI. V was shortened by 6 bases and J by 6 bases, with 14 bases between the two germline ends. There are 13 residues in the CDR3.

The rearrangement links TRBV15 to TRBJ1-2, with D possibly TRBD1 on 6 matching bases. The CDR3 loop spans 14 amino acids. Looked up from germline, CDR1 is LNHNV and CDR2 is YYDKDF (reference sequence). V was pared by 3 bases and J by 7 bases, with 15 bases between. The CDR3 spells CATSRGATDLGYTF. As DNA, the CDR3 is TGTGCCACCAGCAGGGGGGCCACGGACCTTGGCTACACCTTC.

The chain joins TRBV13 to TRBJ1-3, with D hard to call. The CDR3 sequence is 15 residues long. CDR1 is PRHDT and CDR2 is FYEKMQ in the germline V gene (reference sequence). Trimming left V 1 base short and J 2 bases short, with 9 bases between. The CDR3 protein is CASSLAKEAGNTIYF. The CDR3 DNA reads as TGTGCCAGCAGCTTAGCAAAGGAAGCTGGAAACACCATATATTTT.

V usage is TRBV27 and J usage is TRBJ1-2; a possible D gene is TRBD1 (5 bases). Trimming cost V 5 bases and J 4 bases, with 14 bases left between them. There are 14 residues in the CDR3. Germline V gives CDR1 MNHEY, CDR2 SMNVEV (reference sequence). CDR3 sequence: CASSPAGSGYGYTF. The CDR3 DNA sequence: TGTGCCAGCAGTCCGGCAGGGTCGGGCTATGGCTACACCTTC.

With respect to this clone: The sample holds other DNA sequences that translate to the same CDR3. V usage is TRBV18 and J usage is TRBJ1-5; D perhaps matches TRBD1 (5 bases). Germline CDR1 KGHSH, CDR2 LQKENI. The V gene lost 2 bases and the J gene lost 4 bases, with 6 bases spanning the gap. The CDR3 has 13 residues. This chain's CDR3 is CASSPGGNQPQHF. Written as DNA, the CDR3 is TGTGCCAGCTCACCAGGGGGTAATCAGCCCCAGCATTTT.

This chain joins TRBV5-8 and TRBJ1-2, with D maybe TRBD1 (5 bases). V was cut by 6 bases and J by 8 bases, with 17 bases left in between. The CDR3 extends over 13 amino acids. Germline loops: CDR1 SGHTS, CDR2 YDEGEE. For the CDR3, the DNA is TGTGCCAGCAACCCCGGGGCCCTGCCGGGCTACACCTTC. This gives the protein CASNPGALPGYTF. The full variable domain, completed using reference TRBV5-8 and TRBJ1-2, is EAGVTQSPTHLIKTRGQQATLRCSPISGHTSVYWYQQALGLGLQFLLWYDEGEERNRGNFPPRFSGRQFPNYSSELNVNALELEDSALYLCASNPGALPGYTFGSGTRLTVV.

V and J are TRBV9 and TRBJ1-3; the D gene is possibly TRBD1 (5 bases). V lost 0 bases and J lost 3, with 10 bases in between. The CDR3 is made up of 15 amino acids. CDR1 is SGDLS, CDR2 YYNGEE, per germline. In DNA form, the CDR3 reads TGTGCCAGCAGCGTAGGCCAGGGAGGTGGAAACACCATATATTTT. Translation: CASSVGQGGGNTIYF.

The CDR3 loop is CASSLNGLGEAFF. The CDR3 DNA sequence: TGTGCCAGCAGCTTAAATGGATTGGGTGAAGCTTTCTTT. The chain employs TRBV7-3 and TRBJ1-1, with D unresolved. The germline V and J ends were trimmed by 1 base and 7 bases, with 10 bases remaining between them. The V gene's germline CDR1 is SGHTA and CDR2 FQGTGA. The CDR3 is 13 residues long.